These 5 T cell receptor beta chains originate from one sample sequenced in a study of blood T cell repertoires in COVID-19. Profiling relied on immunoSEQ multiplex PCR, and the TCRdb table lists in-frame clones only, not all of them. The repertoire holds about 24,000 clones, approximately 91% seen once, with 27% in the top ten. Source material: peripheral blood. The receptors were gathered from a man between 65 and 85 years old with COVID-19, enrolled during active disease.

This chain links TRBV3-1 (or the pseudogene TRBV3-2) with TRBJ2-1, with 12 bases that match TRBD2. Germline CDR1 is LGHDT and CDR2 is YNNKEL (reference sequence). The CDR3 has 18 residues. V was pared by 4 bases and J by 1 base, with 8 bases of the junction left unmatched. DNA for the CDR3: TGTGCCAGCAGCCCCTCTAGCGGGGGGGGCCTATCCTACAATGAGCAGTTCTTC. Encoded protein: CASSPSSGGGLSYNEQFF.

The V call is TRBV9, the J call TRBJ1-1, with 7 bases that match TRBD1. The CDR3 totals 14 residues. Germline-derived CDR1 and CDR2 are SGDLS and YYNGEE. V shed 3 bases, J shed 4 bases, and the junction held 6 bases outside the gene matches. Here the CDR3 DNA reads TGTGCCAGCAGCGCAACGGGACAGAGCACTGAAGCTTTCTTT. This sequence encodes CASSATGQSTEAFF.

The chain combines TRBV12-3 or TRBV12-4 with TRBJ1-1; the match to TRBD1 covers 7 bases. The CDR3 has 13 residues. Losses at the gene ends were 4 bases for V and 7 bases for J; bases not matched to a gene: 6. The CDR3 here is CASSSPGTDEAFF. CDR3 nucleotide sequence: TGTGCCAGCAGTTCCCCTGGGACAGATGAAGCTTTCTTT.

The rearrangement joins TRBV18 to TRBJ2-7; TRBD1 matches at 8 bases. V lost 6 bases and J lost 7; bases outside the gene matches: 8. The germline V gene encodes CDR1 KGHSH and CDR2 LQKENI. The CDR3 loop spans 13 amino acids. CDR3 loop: CASSLGDRREQYF. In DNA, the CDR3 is TGTGCCAGCTCCCTTGGGGACAGGAGGGAGCAGTACTTC.

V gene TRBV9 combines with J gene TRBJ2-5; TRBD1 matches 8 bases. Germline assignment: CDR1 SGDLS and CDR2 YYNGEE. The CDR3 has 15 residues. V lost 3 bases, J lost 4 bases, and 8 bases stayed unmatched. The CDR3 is CASSGGQGSGETQYF. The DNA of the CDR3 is TGTGCCAGCAGCGGAGGACAGGGTTCGGGAGAGACCCAGTACTTC.